This TCR beta chain was sequenced during a study of Graves' ophthalmopathy and Graves' hyperthyroidism. Study information: Specimen type is peripheral blood, obtained at initial diagnosis before any treatment.

CAS ≥3, NOSPECS ≥4, moderate-to-severe activity and duration under 3 months marked donors with ophthalmopathy. Scientists amplified the TCR beta CDR3 regions from RNA transcripts. An opening RT-PCR round employed HTBI primers and preceded a second-round multiplex PCR. TCRdb independently ran MiXCR on the multiplex PCR reads; one entry per CDR3 protein. Here the sample spans approximately 700,000 distinct CDR3 sequences, 40% being singletons. This clonotype was picked up many times. The target antigen is unknown. With 5 bases removed from V and 5 bases from J, the gap between germline ends came to 12 bases. The CDR3 consists of 13 residues. Germline CDR1 SEHNR, CDR2 FQNEAQ (reference sequence). Study observations and caveats: In predicting ophthalmopathy progression, the model reached around 65% sensitivity and 72.22% specificity.

This chain uses TRBV7-9 with TRBJ2-5; TRBD2 might be the D (6 bases). The sample taken for sequencing was peripheral blood. This clonotype was obtained from an adult man with Graves' ophthalmopathy. The CDR3 DNA is TGTGCCAGCAGCGGGACTCGGGGGGAGACCCAGTACTTC. Translating gives CASSGTRGETQYF.